The TCR beta chain described here comes from a study of blood T cell repertoires in COVID-19 (dated by TCRdb to about 2020). Regarding the study in general: Samples from collaborators originated in the United States, Italy and Spain and spanned both the acute and convalescent phases of COVID-19. Where available, HLA class I and class II types were obtained from metadata supplied by the sample provider rather than from assay-based typing. The samples were drawn from the first 160 participants of the ongoing ImmuneRACE study and from over 950 subjects provided by 6 global collaborators. Sample metadata almost always included a de-identified subject ID, COVID-19 status, age in years and sex. The repertoires were released in a freely available public database intended as a resource for research on the immune response to SARS-CoV-2. The material from the prospective study consisted of cDNA or gDNA derived from T cells, B-cell-depleted T cells, or PBMCs. The dataset comprised deeply sampled blood TCRbeta repertoires from subjects exposed to, actively infected with, or recovered from COVID-19.

The germline V gene gives CDR1 as MDHEN and CDR2 as SYDVKM. V and J lose 10 bases and 3 bases, and a span of 18 bases separates them. The CDR3 starts with the cysteine, ends with the phenylalanine, and has 14 residues. Just the 42-base CDR3 DNA is kept, in frame starting at base 1. TCRbeta CDR3 regions were amplified from genomic DNA by means of the immunoSEQ Assay, a bias-controlled multiplex PCR. The original pipeline was this. The number of nucleated cells in each sample was estimated from the amplification of reference gene primers within the assay. To quantify the absolute abundance of each unique TCRbeta CDR3 rearrangement, sequence reads were collapsed and filtered. For each sample, productive Simpson clonality was calculated by taking the square root of Simpson's diversity index across productive rearrangements. Drawn from immuneACCESS, this table holds only the in-frame rearrangements with V and J called that TCRdb kept. Clones are partly lost; checked studies trace under half to an unresolved V gene and leave the rest unexplained. From that table come the V and J calls and clone size; the DNA was used to work out D and trimming. In all, the sample holds some 240,000 clones, and around 84% of those were seen once. Of the sample, 1.5% falls within the top ten clones.

A second Seattle source provided samples from volunteer blood donors who had recovered from COVID-19. Whole blood was collected in K2EDTA tubes by collaborating institutions according to the institutions' own protocols. For TCRbeta analysis, collaborator samples were shipped as frozen whole blood, as isolated PBMCs, or as DNA extracted from either sample type. General findings and caveats noted by the study authors: Clinical and demographic metadata were provided uncurated, with the amount varying by source and participant.

Details on this clone: The antigen this receptor binds is unknown. Base qualities are missing; no much larger clone stands one base away.

Here the chain combines TRBV28 and TRBJ1-2, with the identity of the D gene unclear. Sequenced: peripheral blood. The receptor's source is a woman aged 40 to 49 who had recovered from COVID-19. The bases read TGTGCCACCCATCCTCCCGGGAACGACTATGGCTACACCTTC. Its amino acids are CATHPPGNDYGYTF.